Following are 9 T cell receptor beta chains from one sample sequenced in a study of molecular identifiers for immune sequencing clone quantification. TCRdb re-analysed the PCR reads in MiXCR, keeping a single row per CDR3 protein. The sample includes 350,000 or so distinct CDR3 sequences, about 21% seen only once; the top ten take approximately 0.8%. Sample: naive CD8+ T cells from blood, with Jurkat cell RNA spiked in. Stated subset: FACS-sorted CD8+CD4-CCR7+CD45RA+ naive T cells. These receptor sequences come from a human donor in good health. Some libraries in this study had Jurkat cell RNA spiked in.

This clonotype was seen only a few times. The chain carries TRBV20-1 and TRBJ2-7, with 7 bases aligning to TRBD1. Germline CDR1 reads DFQATT; CDR2 reads SNEGSKA (reference sequence). The CDR3 length is 14 residues. With V trimmed by 3 bases and J by 3 bases, 8 bases remained unmatched. CDR3 in amino acids: CSARDRDSIYEQYF. CDR3 DNA: TGCAGTGCTAGGGATCGGGACAGTATCTACGAGCAGTACTTC.

This clonotype was detected many times. This chain uses TRBV24-1 with TRBJ1-5, with D unclear. The germline CDR1 and CDR2 sequences are KGHDR and SFDVKD. The CDR3 covers 14 residues. V was shortened by 1 base and J by 4 bases, with 7 bases between the two germline ends. The CDR3 DNA reads as TGTGCCACCAGTGATTTTGATTCGAATCAGCCCCAGCATTTT. It codes for CATSDFDSNQPQHF.

The table lists this clonotype with many counts. The gene calls are TRBV7-6 and TRBJ2-5; no firm D call. The CDR3 is 12 residues long. Germline V gene data show CDR1 as SGHVS and CDR2 as FNYEAQ. The V end was cut by 3 bases, the J end by 1 base, with 3 bases between. This CDR3 reads CASSFLQETQYF. CDR3 sequence (DNA): TGTGCCAGCAGCTTCCTCCAAGAGACCCAGTACTTC.

The gene calls are TRBV20-1 and TRBJ2-7; 7 bases map to TRBD1. The CDR3 runs 16 residues. The junction had 15 bases not matched to a gene; V was cut back by 1 base and J by 6 bases. Germline V gene sequence: CDR1 DFQATT, CDR2 SNEGSKA (reference sequence). CDR3 nucleotides: TGCAGTGCTAGAGGAGAACAGGGGTATGCCCTGCCCGAGCAGTACTTC. It yields the protein CSARGEQGYALPEQYF.

The chain links TRBV7-2 to TRBJ2-2; D gene uncertain. Germline V lookup: CDR1 SGHTA, CDR2 FQGNSA. The CDR3 runs 15 residues. Trimming removed 5 bases at V and 4 bases at J, with 14 bases between. CDR3 amino acids: CASSPRPHPTGELFF. The CDR3 DNA reads TGTGCCAGCAGCCCGCGACCGCACCCCACCGGGGAGCTGTTTTTT. Combining the CDR3 with reference TRBV7-2 and TRBJ2-2 gives the whole variable domain GAGVSQSPSNKVTEKGKDVELRCDPISGHTALYWYRQSLGQGLEFLIYFQGNSAPDKSGLPSDRFSAERTGGSVSTLTIQRTQQEDSAVYLCASSPRPHPTGELFFGEGSRLTVL.

As to this clonotype: A read error is possible here, since a much larger clone lies one base away. V and J are TRBV19 and TRBJ2-7; 11 nucleotides agree with TRBD1. This CDR3 has 15 amino acids. Per germline, CDR1 LNHDA and CDR2 SQIVND (reference sequence). The CDR3 DNA sequence: TGTGCCAGTAGTCCAGGACAGGGGGCCCACTACGAGCAGTGCTTC. This gives the protein CASSPGQGAHYEQCF.

This clonotype was detected a few times. The V and J genes are TRBV29-1 and TRBJ1-1, with a weak D call TRBD1 (5 bases). The CDR3 extends over 10 amino acids. Trimming left V 4 bases short and J 8 bases short, with 8 bases between. CDR1 and CDR2 from the germline V gene are SQVTM and ANQGSEA. DNA of the CDR3: TGCAGCGTTGGTACAGGAGAAGCTTTCTTT. It is translated as CSVGTGEAFF. The full variable domain, with the rest looked up from reference TRBV29-1 and TRBJ1-1, is SAVISQKPSRDICQRGTSLTIQCQVDSQVTMMFWYRQQPGQSLTLIATANQGSEATYESGFVIDKFPISRPNLTFSTLTVSNMSPEDSSIYLCSVGTGEAFFGQGTRLTVV.

This clonotype has a count of ten or more. V is TRBV29-1 and J is TRBJ2-7, with 14 positions matching TRBD2. After removal of 3 bases from V and 7 bases from J, the junction contained 5 bases not matched to a gene. Germline V gene data show CDR1 as SQVTM and CDR2 as ANQGSEA. This CDR3 has 14 residues. CDR3 amino acids: CSVDSTSGRGEQYF. The CDR3, as DNA: TGCAGCGTTGATTCGACTAGCGGGAGGGGTGAGCAGTACTTC.

This clonotype has at least ten counts. The chain carries TRBV9 and TRBJ2-1, with D perhaps matching TRBD2 (6 bases). Germline V gene sequence: CDR1 SGDLS, CDR2 YYNGEE. This CDR3 is 16 amino acids long. With 4 bases removed from V and 3 bases from J, the gap between germline ends came to 17 bases. The CDR3 loop reads CASSTRGDFVYNEQFF. The DNA of the CDR3 is TGTGCCAGCAGCACTCGTGGGGACTTCGTCTACAATGAGCAGTTCTTC. The full variable domain, completed using reference TRBV9 and TRBJ2-1, is DSGVTQTPKHLITATGQRVTLRCSPRSGDLSVYWYQQSLDQGLQFLIQYYNGEERAKGNILERFSAQQFPDLHSELNLSSLELGDSALYFCASSTRGDFVYNEQFFGPGTRLTVL.